The 14 T cell receptor beta chains below come from one sample, sequenced in a study of blood T cell repertoires in COVID-19. The table came from immunoSEQ multiplex PCR; TCRdb's copy has only in-frame clones and leaves some out. This table has nearly 15,000 clones, under 85% appearing once. The sequenced sample was peripheral blood. The receptors shown here come from a man aged 55 to 69 with acute or convalescent COVID-19.

The chain couples TRBV11-3 to TRBJ2-1, with 9 bases identical to TRBD2. The CDR3 extends over 15 amino acids. Germline lookup yields CDR1 SGHNT and CDR2 YENEEA. The V and J ends lost 5 bases and 1 base, in that order; junction bases with no gene match: 3. The CDR3, as DNA: TGTGCCAGCAGCCGCGGGGGGGGATCCTACAATGAGCAGTTCTTC. Protein sequence: CASSRGGGSYNEQFF.

The rearrangement joins TRBV21-1 to TRBJ1-1; the table's TRBD1 call for D was not verified on the DNA. TRBV21-1 is a listed pseudogene. This CDR3 is built from 18 residues. This chain's CDR3 is CASSRGGQGPLANTEAFF. In DNA, the CDR3 is TGTGCCAGCAGCAGGGGTGGACAGGGGCCTCTCGCAAACACTGAAGCTTTCTTT.

A few counts support this clone. The chain uses TRBV29-1 and TRBJ1-1; 7 bases agree with TRBD1. The CDR3 loop spans 12 amino acids. The trim removed 4 bases at V and 10 bases at J, leaving 9 bases unmatched. CDR1 is SQVTM, CDR2 ANQGSEA, per germline. The DNA for the CDR3 is TGCAGCGTTGGGGATCGAGACAGGGCAGCTTTCTTT. Protein sequence: CSVGDRDRAAFF. Drawing the rest from reference TRBV29-1 and TRBJ1-1, the complete variable domain is SAVISQKPSRDICQRGTSLTIQCQVDSQVTMMFWYRQQPGQSLTLIATANQGSEATYESGFVIDKFPISRPNLTFSTLTVSNMSPEDSSIYLCSVGDRDRAAFFGQGTRLTVV.

The CDR3 is CASSLRTGPSTDTQYF. CDR3 in DNA: TGTGCCAGCAGCCTACGGACAGGACCGAGCACAGATACGCAGTATTTT. This sequence joins TRBV5-4 and TRBJ2-3; 7 positions match TRBD1. CDR1 and CDR2 (germline): SGHNT, YYREEE (reference sequence). This CDR3 is built from 16 residues. The J segment lost 0 bases and the V segment lost 4 bases, leaving 8 bases of the junction unmatched.

The V call is TRBV2, the J call TRBJ1-5, with D perhaps TRBD1 (6 bases). The CDR3 runs to 15 residues. Per the germline V gene, CDR1 is SNHLY and CDR2 is FYNNEI. Between the trimmed V and J ends, which lost 6 bases and 1 base, there was a span of 13 bases. The CDR3 DNA is TGTGCCAGCAGACAGGGAGATTTAAGCAATCAGCCCCAGCATTTT. Translation: CASRQGDLSNQPQHF.

This rearrangement joins TRBV21-1 to TRBJ1-1. TRBV21-1 is tagged as a pseudogene. The CDR3 totals 15 residues. DNA for the CDR3: TGTGCCAGCAGCCCGCCGGGGAGATCCTACACTGAAGCTTTCTTT. This gives the protein CASSPPGRSYTEAFF.

The J gene is TRBJ1-1, the V gene TRBV5-4; the match to TRBD1 covers 7 bases. Germline CDR1 and CDR2: SGHNT and YYREEE (reference sequence). The V segment lost 4 bases and the J segment 3 bases; nucleotides outside the gene matches: 9. This CDR3 is 15 amino acids long. The CDR3, as DNA: TGTGCCAGCAGCATTAAGACAGGGATCTACACTGAAGCTTTCTTT. It translates to CASSIKTGIYTEAFF.

This rearrangement joins TRBV7-2 to TRBJ2-7, with TRBD2 identical over 11 bases. This CDR3 spans 15 amino acids. Germline trimming cut 2 bases from V and 5 bases from J; bases unmatched to any gene: 5. Germline CDR1 reads SGHTA; CDR2 reads FQGNSA. CDR3 protein: CASSLSSGRWNEQYF. The CDR3, as DNA: TGTGCCAGCAGCTTATCTAGCGGGAGGTGGAACGAGCAGTACTTC.

The chain uses TRBV2 and TRBJ2-2; TRBD1 is a possible D gene (5 bases). CDR3 length: 16 amino acids. CDR1 and CDR2 (germline): SNHLY, FYNNEI. V was cut by 5 bases and J by 4 bases, with 17 bases left in between. The CDR3 DNA follows: TGTGCCAGCAGTCCGGGTGGGGCAGCGATCACCGGGGAGCTGTTTTTT. Protein: CASSPGGAAITGELFF.

This rearrangement joins TRBV10-3 to TRBJ2-1; 8 nucleotides line up with TRBD2. The CDR3 is 15 residues long. V shed 3 bases, J shed 14 bases, and the junction held 15 bases outside the gene matches. Germline CDR1 and CDR2: ENHRY and SYGVKD. Here the CDR3 DNA reads TGTGCCATCAGTGACCGAGGACTAGCCCAGGTGGAGGAGTTCTTC. Its protein is CAISDRGLAQVEEFF.

The CDR3 protein is CASSQETGDAYGYTF. CDR3 bases: TGTGCCAGCAGCCAAGAAACAGGGGACGCCTATGGCTACACCTTC. The chain recombines TRBV14 with TRBJ1-2; 7 bases are shared with TRBD1. Germline CDR1 reads SGHDN; CDR2 reads FVKESK. J was trimmed by 4 bases and V by 0 bases; bases with no gene match: 5. The CDR3 has 15 residues.

In this sample, this clone turned up once. The V gene is TRBV7-6, the J gene TRBJ2-3, with 7 bases matching TRBD1. Germline CDR1 SGHVS, CDR2 FNYEAQ. The CDR3 has 17 residues. Trimming took 1 base from V and 6 from J; bases not matched to a gene: 13. This CDR3 is CASSLVIATGITDTQYF. The CDR3 DNA is TGTGCCAGCAGCTTAGTTATAGCGACAGGGATAACGGATACGCAGTATTTT.

The chain carries TRBV5-1 and TRBJ1-5, with no clear D. Germline V gene lookup returns CDR1 SGHRS and CDR2 YFSETQ. The CDR3 contains 14 residues. Deletions cut 0 bases from V and 6 bases from J, with 10 bases between. Written as DNA, the CDR3 is TGCGCCAGCAGCTTGGACGGGGTCGGTCAGCCCCAGCATTTT. Translation: CASSLDGVGQPQHF.

The rearrangement uses TRBV19 and TRBJ2-1, with 9 bases matching TRBD1. This CDR3 contains 13 residues. With 7 bases clipped from V and 6 bases from J, the junction kept 4 bases outside the gene matches. In germline, CDR1 is LNHDA, CDR2 SQIVND (reference sequence). The CDR3 loop is CASTRDRANEQFF. The DNA for the CDR3 is TGTGCCAGTACTCGGGACAGGGCCAATGAGCAGTTCTTC.